This TCR beta chain was obtained from a study of T cell responses to AZD1222 COVID-19 vaccine. TCRdb's copy holds only in-frame clones and misses some; the assay was immunoSEQ multiplex PCR. The data show fewer than 140,000 clones, around 91% seen once. Study observations and caveats: The study sampled repertoires only after the peak T cell response.

Concerning this clone itself: Its specificity is not known.

The germline V and J ends were trimmed by 5 bases and 1 base, with 18 bases remaining between them. Germline CDR1 and CDR2: PRHDT and FYEKMQ (reference sequence). This CDR3 is 17 amino acids long. Sequenced material: peripheral blood, taken 28 days after the second AZD1222 dose. The sequence came from an adult who received the AZD1222 COVID-19 vaccine. The genes are TRBV13 and TRBJ1-5; D not resolved. DNA for the CDR3: TGTGCCAGCAGCAAACGGAGCGGGAGAGAAAGCAATCAGCCCCAGCATTTT. Its translation is CASSKRSGRESNQPQHF.